One and the same sample provided the 20 T cell receptor beta chains below, sequenced in a study of T-cell reconstitution after alpha-beta-depleted transplantation in children. Unique molecular identifiers were used to barcode this TCRbeta library. TCRdb fed the PCR reads into MiXCR, producing one record per CDR3 protein. The repertoire consists of 550,000 to 600,000 distinct CDR3 sequences, with roughly 23% occurring once and the leading ten covering 13% to 15%. The material was PBMCs, mostly from graft donor cells, obtained 360 days after TCRalphabeta/CD19-depleted stem cell transplant. The receptor source for this set is a boy younger than two who had a stem cell transplant for acute myeloid leukemia, so the T cells may come from the graft donor.

This clonotype showed up just a few times. The chain employs TRBV5-5 and TRBJ1-5; possibly TRBD1 for D (5 bases). CDR1 and CDR2 from the germline V gene are SGHKS and YYEKEE (reference sequence). Trimming stripped 0 bases from V and 2 bases from J, with 12 bases between. This CDR3 is built from 16 residues. CDR3 protein: CASSLEGARGNQPQHF. The CDR3 DNA reads as TGTGCCAGCAGCTTGGAAGGGGCGAGAGGCAATCAGCCCCAGCATTTT.

This clonotype was recorded a few times. The rearrangement joins TRBV14 to TRBJ1-2; D is unclear. Germline assignment: CDR1 SGHDN and CDR2 FVKESK. Trimming removed 4 bases at V and 4 bases at J, with 22 bases between. The CDR3 spans 17 residues. The CDR3 sequence: CASSLILGGRFAYGYTF. The CDR3, as DNA: TGTGCCAGCAGCCTTATACTGGGAGGACGCTTCGCCTATGGCTACACCTTC.

This clonotype was recorded a few times. V and J are TRBV5-5 and TRBJ1-6, with unresolved D. The CDR3 runs 12 residues. Germline assignment: CDR1 SGHKS and CDR2 YYEKEE (reference sequence). The V end was cut by 3 bases, the J end by 7 bases, with 5 bases between. The CDR3 nucleotides are TGTGCCAGCAGCTGGGAGAATTCACCCCTCCACTTT. Amino acid sequence: CASSWENSPLHF.

This clonotype was observed a few times. The chain links TRBV7-2 to TRBJ1-6; D is perhaps TRBD1 (6 bases). V lost 2 bases and J lost 3, with 11 bases in between. Looked up from germline, CDR1 is SGHTA and CDR2 is FQGNSA. This CDR3 spans 16 amino acids. This CDR3 is CASSLSGAGYNSPLHF. The CDR3, as DNA: TGTGCCAGCAGCTTATCAGGGGCAGGCTATAATTCACCCCTCCACTTT.

The rearrangement links TRBV7-2 to TRBJ2-2; 7 nucleotides match TRBD1. Germline assignment: CDR1 SGHTA and CDR2 FQGNSA. Germline trimming cut 1 base from V and 7 bases from J; bases unmatched to any gene: 6. CDR3 length equals 15 residues. For the CDR3, the DNA is TGTGCCAGCAGCTTAGTACAGGGGCGTAACGGGGAGCTGTTTTTT. This codes for CASSLVQGRNGELFF.

This clonotype was picked up a small number of times. Here the CDR3 reads CASSGQDTDTQYF. The CDR3 DNA reads as TGCGCCAGCAGCGGGCAGGACACAGATACGCAGTATTTT. This chain links TRBV5-1 with TRBJ2-3; D remains unclear. The CDR3 consists of 13 residues. V shed 4 bases and J shed 2 bases, with 8 bases lying between them. Germline V CDR1 and CDR2: SGHRS, YFSETQ.

The J gene is TRBJ2-7, the V gene TRBV20-1, with 7 bases lining up with TRBD1. The CDR3 length is 14 residues. V dropped 3 bases and J dropped 3; count of bases not matched to a gene: 8. Germline lookup yields CDR1 DFQATT and CDR2 SNEGSKA (reference sequence). CDR3 loop: CSASRTGPLYEQYF. CDR3 bases: TGCAGTGCTAGTCGGACAGGTCCGCTCTACGAGCAGTACTTC.

The chain is built from TRBV28 and TRBJ2-5; 7 nucleotides match TRBD2. Trimming took 3 bases from V and 7 from J; bases not matched to a gene: 5. Per the germline V gene, CDR1 is MDHEN and CDR2 is SYDVKM. The CDR3 is 13 amino acids. CDR3 DNA: TGTGCCAGCAGTTTGGGGGGGTTGGGGACCCAGTACTTC. Translating it yields CASSLGGLGTQYF.

There are a few counts of this clonotype. The chain combines TRBV20-1 with TRBJ1-2; the D is unclear. V was cut by 3 bases and J by 4 bases, with 12 bases left in between. Germline lookup yields CDR1 DFQATT and CDR2 SNEGSKA (reference sequence). The length of the CDR3 is 13 residues. The CDR3 nucleotides are TGCAGTGCTAGTTCCCGGGAAACCTATGGCTACACCTTC. It codes for CSASSRETYGYTF.

The CDR3 here is CSARDRQNTEAFF. For the CDR3, the DNA is TGCAGTGCTAGAGATAGACAGAACACTGAAGCTTTCTTT. The rearrangement uses TRBV20-1 and TRBJ1-1; D is unclear. CDR3 size: 13 residues. Trimming stripped 0 bases from V and 1 base from J, with 6 bases between. Germline V lookup: CDR1 DFQATT, CDR2 SNEGSKA (reference sequence).

This clonotype has just a few counts. The chain couples TRBV7-3 to TRBJ2-5, with 12 bases that match TRBD2. V gave up 1 base and J gave up 3 bases; unmatched junction bases: 3. Germline loops: CDR1 SGHTA, CDR2 FQGTGA. This CDR3 is 16 amino acids long. CDR3 amino acids: CASSLIGLAGKETQYF. The DNA of the CDR3 is TGTGCCAGCAGCTTAATTGGACTAGCGGGGAAAGAGACCCAGTACTTC.

For this clonotype: Here the CDR3 omits its conserved ending phenylalanine or tryptophan, so a read error is the likely source. The DNA is left out, because the CDR3 cannot be placed on it with certainty; the CDR3 is given as TCRdb lists it. The chain combines TRBV5-1 with TRBJ2-7; the listed D gene, TRBD2, was not tested against the DNA. The CDR3 length equals 12 residues, ends included. The V gene's germline CDR1 is SGHRS and CDR2 YFSETQ. The CDR3 is CASSWTSGGPST.

The J gene is TRBJ2-1, the V gene TRBV15; unclear D gene. CDR3 length: 17 amino acids. Germline V gene lookup returns CDR1 LNHNV and CDR2 YYDKDF (reference sequence). Trimming removed 0 bases from V and 3 bases from J, with 15 bases in between. Written as DNA, the CDR3 is TGTGCCACCAGCAGAGATGATACGGCAAGTGACTACAATGAGCAGTTCTTC. As protein: CATSRDDTASDYNEQFF.

This chain connects TRBV12-3 or TRBV12-4 to TRBJ2-5; 8 nucleotides match TRBD2. This CDR3 has 14 amino acids. Trimming at V came to 5 bases and at J to 6 bases, leaving 8 bases not matched to a gene. The CDR3 loop is CASSLPGLEKTQYF. DNA for the CDR3: TGTGCCAGCAGTCTCCCGGGACTAGAAAAGACCCAGTACTTC.

In its sample, this clonotype was seen a few times. The chain is built from TRBV4-3 and TRBJ2-3; D is unclear. This CDR3 has 14 residues. Deletions cut 1 base from V and 4 bases from J, with 9 bases between. Germline-derived CDR1 and CDR2 are LGHNA and YSLEER. In nucleotides, the CDR3 is TGCGCCAGCAGCCAAGGCACCGGAGCAGATACGCAGTATTTT. Its translation: CASSQGTGADTQYF.

This sequence joins TRBV7-9 and TRBJ1-6, with a weak D call TRBD1 (5 bases). V was cut by 3 bases and J by 7 bases, with 13 bases left in between. Germline V gene sequence: CDR1 SEHNR, CDR2 FQNEAQ (reference sequence). The CDR3 extends over 15 amino acids. The CDR3: CASSFQRGDNSPLHF. CDR3 coding DNA: TGTGCCAGCAGCTTTCAGCGGGGGGACAATTCACCCCTCCACTTT.

This clonotype was observed a few times. J is TRBJ2-7 and V is TRBV18; D is unclear. The CDR3 length is 13 residues. The germline V gene encodes CDR1 KGHSH and CDR2 LQKENI. V was pared by 6 bases and J by 3 bases, with 12 bases between. The CDR3 region is CASSPQPDYEQYF. As DNA, the CDR3 is TGTGCCAGCTCTCCCCAGCCGGACTACGAGCAGTACTTC.

This clonotype came up a few times. The genes are TRBV6-5 and TRBJ2-7; TRBD1 is a possible D gene (5 bases). From germline, CDR1 is MNHEY and CDR2 SVGAGI. Trimming removed 3 bases at V and 3 bases at J, with 12 bases between. The CDR3 is 14 amino acids. CDR3 amino acids: CASSYMGPLYEQYF. CDR3 bases: TGTGCCAGCAGTTATATGGGGCCCCTCTACGAGCAGTACTTC.

This clonotype has only a few counts. V and J are TRBV20-1 and TRBJ1-6; unclear D gene. The CDR3 has 14 residues. Germline lookup yields CDR1 DFQATT and CDR2 SNEGSKA (reference sequence). The V and J ends lost 0 bases and 7 bases respectively, with 10 bases between them. CDR3 residues: CSAREGSINSPLHF. The CDR3 nucleotides are TGCAGTGCTAGAGAGGGGTCGATAAATTCACCCCTCCACTTT.

The rearrangement uses TRBV7-6 and TRBJ2-3; TRBD2 agrees at 9 bases. Germline V gene data show CDR1 as SGHVS and CDR2 as FNYEAQ. The CDR3 has 17 amino acids. Trimming cost V 5 bases and J 2 bases; bases outside gene matches: 11. CDR3 in DNA: TGTGCCAGCAGCCCCCACCTAGCGGGGCTTTCCACAGATACGCAGTATTTT. Amino acids: CASSPHLAGLSTDTQYF. The full variable domain, rest sourced from reference TRBV7-6 and TRBJ2-3, is GAGVSQSPRYKVTKRGQDVALRCDPISGHVSLYWYRQALGQGPEFLTYFNYEAQQDKSGLPNDRFSAERPEGSISTLTIQRTEQRDSAMYRCASSPHLAGLSTDTQYFGPGTRLTVL.